This TCR beta chain was found in a study of blood T cell repertoires in COVID-19 (dated by TCRdb to the early 2020s). A note on the overall study: The collaborator samples originated in the United States, Italy and Spain and spanned the acute and convalescent phases of COVID-19. The prospective study material was composed of cDNA or gDNA derived from T cells, B-cell-depleted T cells, or PBMCs. Subjects who had been exposed to COVID-19, were actively infected with it, or had recovered from it provided the deeply sampled blood TCRbeta repertoires that made up the dataset. The repertoires were released in a freely available public database meant as a resource for research on the immune response to SARS-CoV-2. Samples were obtained from the ongoing ImmuneRACE study (first 160 participants) and from 1,254 subjects provided by 6 global collaborators. Nearly every sample came with metadata listing a de-identified subject ID, COVID-19 status, age in years and sex. HLA class I and class II types, where available, came from metadata supplied by the sample provider rather than from assay-based typing.

Based on the germline V gene (reference sequence), the CDR1 and CDR2 sequences are DFQATT and SNEGSKA. V is pared back by 3 bases and J by 4 bases, with 9 bases lying between the germline termini. From the cysteine up to the phenylalanine, the CDR3 has a length of 12 residues. CDR3 DNA is the only sequence kept; it has 36 bases, read in frame from the first base. Overall study outcomes, separate from this receptor: The quantity of clinical and demographic metadata differed by source and by participant and was supplied without curation.

The collaborating institutions used their own protocols to collect whole blood in K2EDTA tubes. Collaborator samples were shipped for TCRbeta analysis as frozen whole blood, isolated PBMCs, or DNA extracted from either sample type. TCRbeta CDR3 regions were amplified from genomic DNA by means of the immunoSEQ Assay, a bias-controlled multiplex PCR. Per the source publication's procedure: The number of nucleated cells in each sample was estimated by amplification of reference gene primers within the assay. To quantify the absolute abundance of each unique TCRbeta CDR3 rearrangement, sequence reads were collapsed and filtered. For each sample, productive Simpson clonality was calculated by taking the square root of Simpson's diversity index across productive rearrangements. Held by TCRdb, this immuneACCESS table contains in-frame sequences only and omits some clones. Under half of the omission traces to an unresolved V gene where checked; the cause of the rest is unknown. V, J and clone size are those of that table, while D and trimming were read from the DNA. Across this sample there are more than 100,000 clones, with around 89% seen only once. In total, the top ten clones hold less than 20% of the sample.

With regard to this clone: Its antigen remains undetermined. Per-base qualities were not stored, and no clone one base away is much larger.

This receptor chain uses TRBV20-1 and TRBJ1-1; the D gene assignment is ambiguous. This TCR came from a middle-aged man with active or convalescent COVID-19. Input material: peripheral blood. The CDR3 protein sequence reads: CSASSGSTEAFF. DNA sequence: TGCAGTGCTAGTTCGGGTAGCACTGAAGCTTTCTTT.